The 14 T cell receptor beta chains presented below share a single source sample, sequenced in a study of T cells in Graves' hyperthyroidism and ophthalmopathy. Amplified TCR beta CDR3 regions derived from RNA transcripts. Primed by the HTBI set, a first-round RT-PCR was run on the TCR CDR3. Using its own MiXCR run on the multiplex PCR reads, TCRdb lists one record per CDR3 protein. The sample records over 300,000 distinct CDR3 sequences, approximately 13% being singletons. Material for sequencing was blood. Source of these receptors: a woman aged 55 to 70 with Graves' hyperthyroidism.

The V and J genes are TRBV28 and TRBJ2-7; 8 bases are a match to TRBD1. CDR1 MDHEN and CDR2 SYDVKM come from the germline V gene. The ends lost 7 bases at V and 1 base at J; junction bases unmatched: 6. This CDR3 is 14 amino acids long. The CDR3 DNA reads as TGTGCCAGCAACGACAGGGGAATGTCCTACGAGCAGTACTTC. Translation gives CASNDRGMSYEQYF.

The chain has TRBV20-1 and TRBJ2-3; 8 nucleotides line up with TRBD1. The germline CDR1 and CDR2 sequences are DFQATT and SNEGSKA (reference sequence). The CDR3 contains 15 residues. In DNA form, the CDR3 reads TGCATTGCCAATTCACAGGGGGAGGGCACAGATACGCAGTATTTT. This translates into CIANSQGEGTDTQYF.

This clonotype showed up many times. The V gene is TRBV5-1, the J gene TRBJ2-6; D not resolved. The CDR3 has 16 amino acids. Germline lookup yields CDR1 SGHRS and CDR2 YFSETQ. The germline V and J ends were trimmed by 4 bases and 0 bases, with 11 bases remaining between them. The DNA of the CDR3 is TGCGCCAGCAGCCCTGACCCAAGCTCTGGGGCCAACGTCCTGACTTTC. Amino acid sequence: CASSPDPSSGANVLTF.

There are many counts of this clonotype. The chain combines TRBV24-1 with TRBJ2-3; 9 nucleotides agree with TRBD1. The V segment lost 4 bases and the J segment 2 bases; nucleotides outside the gene matches: 3. The CDR3 spans 15 residues. CDR1 is KGHDR and CDR2 is SFDVKD in the germline V gene. The CDR3 nucleotides are TGTGCCACCAGTGACGACAGGGGGGTCACAGATACGCAGTATTTT. Translation: CATSDDRGVTDTQYF.

This clonotype has ten or more counts. The rearrangement links TRBV6-5 to TRBJ1-5; unclear D gene. Trimming shortened V by 0 bases and J by 0 bases, and 6 bases separated the two germline ends. The CDR3 has 15 residues. CDR1 is MNHEY and CDR2 is SVGAGI in the germline V gene. The CDR3 spells CASSYSRLSNQPQHF. CDR3 DNA: TGTGCCAGCAGTTACTCGAGGCTTAGCAATCAGCCCCAGCATTTT.

This clonotype was seen at least ten times. The V call is TRBV12-3 or TRBV12-4, the J call TRBJ1-1, with a weak D call TRBD1 (5 bases). Trimming took off 5 bases at V and 2 bases at J, with 21 bases between the two ends. CDR3 size: 17 residues. In DNA form, the CDR3 reads TGTGCCAGCAGTCCGGGACGGCTGTCCGCGCCTAACACTGAAGCTTTCTTT. Translating it yields CASSPGRLSAPNTEAFF.

This clonotype was observed many times. The genes are TRBV28 and TRBJ2-7, with no clear D. Trimming left V 2 bases short and J 2 bases short, with 7 bases between. The CDR3 runs to 13 residues. Looked up from germline, CDR1 is MDHEN and CDR2 is SYDVKM. CDR3 DNA sequence: TGTGCCAGCAGTTTAGCGATGCCCTACGAGCAGTACTTC. As protein: CASSLAMPYEQYF.

J is TRBJ1-1 and V is TRBV20-1; the match to TRBD1 covers 7 bases. V lost 7 bases to trimming and J lost 3 bases; unmatched junction nucleotides: 8. Germline CDR1 is DFQATT and CDR2 is SNEGSKA (reference sequence). The CDR3 runs to 13 residues. The CDR3 DNA reads TGCAGTGTTTACAGGGGAATGGACACTGAAGCTTTCTTT. Protein product: CSVYRGMDTEAFF.

This clonotype was recorded many times. The rearrangement uses TRBV29-1 and TRBJ2-7; unclear D gene. Germline loops: CDR1 SQVTM, CDR2 ANQGSEA. V was shortened by 4 bases and J by 5 bases, with 9 bases between the two germline ends. The CDR3 runs 11 residues. CDR3 in DNA: TGCAGCGTTGGCCAGCTCGACGAGCAGTACTTC. Protein product: CSVGQLDEQYF.

This clonotype has only a few counts. At one of its ends the junction is not consistent with the germline gene, which may arise from a read error. J is TRBJ2-6 and V is TRBV6-1; tentatively, D is TRBD1 (5 bases). This CDR3 is 17 amino acids long. Germline-derived CDR1 and CDR2 are MNHNS and SASEGT. The CDR3 loop reads CASSEDKSTSGANVLTF. The CDR3 DNA follows: TGTGCCAGCAGTGAAGACAAATCGACCTCTGGGGCTAACGTCCTGACTTTC.

This clonotype was found many times. The chain has TRBV28 and TRBJ2-1, with 9 bases that match TRBD2. CDR1 MDHEN and CDR2 SYDVKM come from the germline V gene. J was trimmed by 9 bases and V by 5 bases; bases with no gene match: 8. This CDR3 has 14 residues. CDR3 protein: CASSRTGTSIEQFF. The CDR3 DNA follows: TGTGCCAGCAGTCGTACCGGGACTAGCATTGAGCAGTTCTTC.

In this sample, this clonotype turned up many times. This chain's CDR3 is CAISDHRGETQYF. The CDR3 nucleotides read TGTGCCATCAGTGATCATCGGGGGGAGACCCAGTACTTC. The rearrangement uses TRBV10-3 and TRBJ2-5; possible D gene TRBD2, 6 bases. Trimming cost V 3 bases and J 5 bases, with 10 bases left between them. The CDR3 has 13 amino acids. Germline values: CDR1 ENHRY, CDR2 SYGVKD.

This clonotype was seen a few times. The gene calls are TRBV4-1 and TRBJ1-6; D is undetermined. The V and J ends lost 0 bases and 16 bases respectively, with 16 bases between them. Germline V gives CDR1 MGHRA, CDR2 YSYEKL. This CDR3 is built from 14 residues. The CDR3 reads CASSQEAGRTSLHF. The CDR3 coding sequence is TGCGCCAGCAGCCAAGAAGCCGGACGGACCTCTCTCCACTTT.

The sample holds many counts of this clonotype. V and J are TRBV5-1 and TRBJ1-3; no definite D call. CDR1 and CDR2 from the germline V gene are SGHRS and YFSETQ. With 0 bases removed from V and 4 bases from J, the gap between germline ends came to 11 bases. This CDR3 spans 15 amino acids. The CDR3 region has the DNA TGCGCCAGCAGCTTGGACGGCGGCCTCGGAAACACCATATATTTT. Translating gives CASSLDGGLGNTIYF.